The 28 T cell receptor beta chains below come from one sample, sequenced in a study of T cell responses to AZD1222 COVID-19 vaccine. Sequenced by immunoSEQ multiplex PCR; TCRdb stores in-frame clones only, minus some. The repertoire includes about 110,000 clones, 65% to 85% of them detected once, and 9.4% sits in the top ten. Here the sequenced sample was peripheral blood, taken on day 0 of AZD1222 vaccination. These receptors came from an adult in good health.

The chain recombines TRBV6-5 with TRBJ1-1; the match to TRBD1 covers 9 bases. Trimming cost V 6 bases and J 8 bases; bases outside gene matches: 7. The CDR3 totals 13 residues. CDR1 MNHEY and CDR2 SVGAGI come from the germline V gene. CDR3 DNA sequence: TGTGCCAGCAGCCGGACAGGGGCGGGCGAAGCTTTCTTT. This sequence encodes CASSRTGAGEAFF.

This clone was observed a single time. The J gene is TRBJ2-5, the V gene TRBV7-2; D gene unclear. The germline V gene has CDR1 SGHTA and CDR2 FQGNSA. The CDR3 extends over 11 amino acids. Trimming left V 0 bases short and J 7 bases short, with 3 bases between. In nucleotides, the CDR3 is TGTGCCAGCAGCTTAGCAGGGACCCAGTACTTC. Amino acid sequence: CASSLAGTQYF.

J is TRBJ2-1 and V is TRBV7-3; 8 bases are shared with TRBD2. CDR3 size: 16 residues. V gave up 4 bases and J gave up 4 bases; unmatched junction bases: 9. CDR1 and CDR2 from the germline V gene are SGHTA and FQGTGA. CDR3 sequence (DNA): TGTGCCAGCAGCTCAAATAGCGGGGAGGGGTACAATGAGCAGTTCTTC. It codes for CASSSNSGEGYNEQFF.

The rearrangement uses TRBV10-3 and TRBJ2-5; D is undetermined. The CDR3 has 13 amino acids. V gave up 11 bases and J gave up 3 bases, with 16 bases separating them. The V gene's germline CDR1 is ENHRY and CDR2 SYGVKD. The CDR3 nucleotides are TGTGCCTCTAGAAATGGAGCAGAAGAGACCCAGTACTTC. Encoded protein: CASRNGAEETQYF.

This chain links TRBV10-3 with TRBJ2-7, with D hard to call. The CDR3 extends over 14 amino acids. With 4 bases removed from V and 0 bases from J, the gap between germline ends came to 10 bases. Germline assignment: CDR1 ENHRY and CDR2 SYGVKD. The CDR3 loop reads CAISVAGPSYEQYF. As DNA, the CDR3 is TGTGCCATCAGTGTTGCCGGGCCCTCCTACGAGCAGTACTTC.

V gene TRBV5-1 combines with J gene TRBJ1-4; TRBD1 matches at 9 bases. Germline CDR1 SGHRS, CDR2 YFSETQ. This CDR3 is 15 amino acids long. V was clipped by 3 bases and J by 8 bases; unmatched bases: 8. The CDR3 DNA follows: TGCGCCAGCAGCTCAACGGGACAGGGCCACGAAAAACTGTTTTTT. Translation: CASSSTGQGHEKLFF.

J is TRBJ2-7 and V is TRBV28; 7 bases map to TRBD2. The CDR3 extends over 13 amino acids. Trimming took 6 bases from V and 3 from J; bases not matched to a gene: 5. Germline V gene data show CDR1 as MDHEN and CDR2 as SYDVKM. CDR3 sequence (DNA): TGTGCCAGCAGGGGGGGACTAAACTACGAGCAGTACTTC. It specifies CASRGGLNYEQYF.

This chain joins TRBV7-2 and TRBJ2-3; D possibly corresponds to TRBD2 (6 bases). V was shortened by 4 bases and J by 2 bases, with 16 bases between the two germline ends. The length of the CDR3 is 16 residues. Germline lookup yields CDR1 SGHTA and CDR2 FQGNSA. The CDR3 region has the DNA TGTGCCAGCAGCTCCTCTGGGAGGCGGCCCACAGATACGCAGTATTTT. This codes for CASSSSGRRPTDTQYF.

V and J are TRBV6-5 and TRBJ2-1, with TRBD2 as a possible D gene (6 bases). Per germline, CDR1 MNHEY and CDR2 SVGAGI. This CDR3 spans 14 amino acids. Between the trimmed V and J ends, which lost 5 bases and 5 bases, there was a span of 13 bases. The CDR3 here is CASSPLAVNNEQFF. In DNA form, the CDR3 reads TGTGCCAGCAGTCCGTTAGCGGTTAACAATGAGCAGTTCTTC.

The rearrangement joins TRBV6-6 to TRBJ2-1; TRBD2 agrees at 9 bases. J gave up 2 bases and V 6 bases, and 5 bases lay outside the gene matches. CDR1 is MNHNY and CDR2 is SVGAGI in the germline V gene (reference sequence). The CDR3 runs to 15 residues. The chain's CDR3 is CASSRSGGPYNEQFF. The CDR3 DNA reads as TGTGCCAGCAGCCGGAGCGGGGGGCCCTACAATGAGCAGTTCTTC.

The rearrangement joins TRBV24-1 to TRBJ2-3; the match to TRBD1 covers 7 bases. V dropped 10 bases and J dropped 4; count of bases not matched to a gene: 7. Germline V CDR1 and CDR2: KGHDR, SFDVKD. The CDR3 loop spans 13 amino acids. The CDR3 loop is CATGRGHSDTQYF. In nucleotides, the CDR3 is TGTGCCACGGGTAGGGGGCATTCAGATACGCAGTATTTT.

This sequence joins TRBV4-3 and TRBJ2-7; D remains ambiguous. CDR3 size: 13 residues. From germline, CDR1 is LGHNA and CDR2 YSLEER. V lost 0 bases, J lost 1 base, and 4 bases lay in between. The CDR3 DNA sequence: TGCGCCAGCAGCCAAGATCGGTCCTACGAGCAGTACTTC. It is translated as CASSQDRSYEQYF.

CDR3 nucleotides: TGTGCCAGCAGTTCGATTCAGTATGGCTACACCTTC. As protein: CASSSIQYGYTF. The chain is built from TRBV28 and TRBJ1-2; no clear D. CDR1 and CDR2 from the germline V gene are MDHEN and SYDVKM. The CDR3 runs 12 residues. The V end was cut by 4 bases, the J end by 5 bases, with 8 bases between.

The chain links TRBV11-1 to TRBJ1-3; 7 bases fit TRBD1. The CDR3 has 15 amino acids. Germline CDR1 reads SGHAT; CDR2 reads FQDESV (reference sequence). After removal of 4 bases from V and 2 bases from J, the junction contained 5 bases not matched to a gene. The CDR3, as DNA: TGTGCCAGCAGCTGGGGGACAGCGGCTGGAAACACCATATATTTT. Amino acid sequence: CASSWGTAAGNTIYF.

The chain is built from TRBV28 and TRBJ1-1, with D perhaps matching TRBD1 (6 bases). Per the germline V gene, CDR1 is MDHEN and CDR2 is SYDVKM. With 5 bases removed from V and 6 bases from J, the gap between germline ends came to 22 bases. The CDR3 runs 16 residues. For the CDR3, the DNA is TGTGCCAGCAGTCTACTCCACGGACAGTTAGGCCCTGAAGCTTTCTTT. Its protein product is CASSLLHGQLGPEAFF. Looking up the rest from reference TRBV28 and TRBJ1-1 gives the full variable domain: DVKVTQSSRYLVKRTGEKVFLECVQDMDHENMFWYRQDPGLGLRLIYFSYDVKMKEKGDIPEGYSVSREKKERFSLILESASTNQTSMYLCASSLLHGQLGPEAFFGQGTRLTVV.

The J gene is TRBJ2-3, the V gene TRBV3-1 (or the pseudogene TRBV3-2), with 8 nucleotides matching TRBD1. Germline CDR1 is LGHDT and CDR2 is YNNKEL (reference sequence). CDR3 length: 16 residues. The V gene end was trimmed by 2 bases and the J gene end by 3 bases; junction bases not matched to a gene: 7. This CDR3 reads CASSQIQGARTDTQYF. For the CDR3, the DNA is TGTGCCAGCAGCCAAATTCAGGGGGCGAGGACAGATACGCAGTATTTT.

The chain employs TRBV6-5 and TRBJ2-7; 10 bases align to TRBD1. V lost 6 bases to trimming and J lost 5 bases; unmatched junction nucleotides: 10. This CDR3 contains 15 residues. Germline CDR1 and CDR2: MNHEY and SVGAGI. The CDR3 DNA sequence: TGTGCCAGCAGGCGACAGGGGGCGGCTAGGAACGAGCAGTACTTC. Translating it yields CASRRQGAARNEQYF.

This clone occurred a few times. The V call is TRBV28, the J call TRBJ1-1; unclear D gene. This CDR3 is 13 amino acids long. Germline lookup yields CDR1 MDHEN and CDR2 SYDVKM. Trimming pared 2 bases from V and 3 bases from J, leaving 7 bases between. The CDR3 DNA sequence: TGTGCCAGCAGTTTAGCCTTGGACACTGAAGCTTTCTTT. Translating gives CASSLALDTEAFF.

V and J are TRBV6-6 and TRBJ1-4; D gene uncertain. This CDR3 spans 13 amino acids. Between the trimmed V and J ends, which lost 2 bases and 8 bases, there was a span of 9 bases. In germline, CDR1 is MNHNY, CDR2 SVGAGI (reference sequence). The CDR3 DNA sequence: TGTGCCAGCAGTTACCTAAAAACCGAAAAACTGTTTTTT. This gives the protein CASSYLKTEKLFF.

This chain links TRBV6-6 with TRBJ2-7; 8 nucleotides align to TRBD1. The V gene's germline CDR1 is MNHNY and CDR2 SVGAGI (reference sequence). The junction had 6 bases not matched to a gene; V was cut back by 5 bases and J by 6 bases. The CDR3 totals 13 residues. The CDR3 here is CASSARTGPEQYF. CDR3 bases: TGTGCCAGCAGTGCGCGGACAGGGCCCGAGCAGTACTTC.

About this clone: The same CDR3 is also encoded by other DNA sequences in this sample. The V gene is TRBV7-2, the J gene TRBJ1-3; D call uncertain. V shed 0 bases and J shed 0 bases, with 9 bases lying between them. The CDR3 runs to 16 residues. CDR1 and CDR2 (germline): SGHTA, FQGNSA. CDR3 nucleotides: TGTGCCAGCAGCTTAGCGGGTCCGATCTCTGGAAACACCATATATTTT. Its translation is CASSLAGPISGNTIYF.

The chain carries TRBV10-3 and TRBJ1-2, with TRBD1 as a possible D gene (5 bases). The germline gives CDR1 ENHRY, CDR2 SYGVKD. CDR3 length: 13 residues. V was cut by 7 bases and J by 4 bases, with 13 bases left in between. The CDR3 DNA is TGTGCCATCACTGACAGTTCCTCCTATGGCTACACCTTC. Amino acid sequence: CAITDSSSYGYTF.

This chain uses TRBV18 with TRBJ2-1, with a tentative D call TRBD1 (5 bases). Germline V gene lookup returns CDR1 KGHSH and CDR2 LQKENI. V was pared by 3 bases and J by 4 bases, with 16 bases between. This CDR3 contains 16 residues. CDR3 amino acids: CASSPPGQLRYNEQFF. For the CDR3, the DNA is TGTGCCAGCTCACCTCCAGGGCAGCTCCGTTACAATGAGCAGTTCTTC.

The V call is TRBV28, the J call TRBJ2-6, with D possibly TRBD1 on 6 matching bases. Looked up from germline, CDR1 is MDHEN and CDR2 is SYDVKM. V was shortened by 1 base and J by 4 bases, with 14 bases between the two germline ends. CDR3 length: 17 residues. Here the CDR3 DNA reads TGTGCCAGCAGTTTATCGGGCAGGGGTAGCGGGGCCAACGTCCTGACTTTC. Its translation: CASSLSGRGSGANVLTF.

The chain joins TRBV7-2 to TRBJ2-7, with 11 bases fitting TRBD2. The CDR3 is 16 amino acids. The V segment lost 5 bases and the J segment 7 bases; nucleotides outside the gene matches: 13. Per germline, CDR1 SGHTA and CDR2 FQGNSA. This CDR3 is CASSLILAGGGREQYF. CDR3 nucleotide sequence: TGTGCCAGCAGCCTAATCCTAGCGGGAGGAGGAAGGGAGCAGTACTTC. Filled out from reference TRBV7-2 and TRBJ2-7, the complete variable domain reads GAGVSQSPSNKVTEKGKDVELRCDPISGHTALYWYRQSLGQGLEFLIYFQGNSAPDKSGLPSDRFSAERTGGSVSTLTIQRTQQEDSAVYLCASSLILAGGGREQYFGPGTRLTVT.

The chain carries TRBV7-2 and TRBJ2-7; D unresolved. Trimming took off 1 base at V and 2 bases at J, with 9 bases between the two ends. CDR3 length equals 14 residues. CDR1 is SGHTA, CDR2 FQGNSA, per germline. Here the CDR3 DNA reads TGTGCCAGCAGCTTAGACGGCGGTCCCTACGAGCAGTACTTC. Translation: CASSLDGGPYEQYF.

The chain employs TRBV28 and TRBJ1-3, with D perhaps matching TRBD1 (5 bases). The germline V and J ends were trimmed by 6 bases and 0 bases, with 18 bases remaining between them. Germline CDR1 MDHEN, CDR2 SYDVKM. This CDR3 is built from 17 residues. CDR3 residues: CASRTPGGASSGNTIYF. In DNA, the CDR3 is TGTGCCAGCAGAACCCCCGGAGGGGCGAGCTCTGGAAACACCATATATTTT.

The chain has TRBV6-5 and TRBJ1-2; 9 bases fit TRBD1. Germline V gene sequence: CDR1 MNHEY, CDR2 SVGAGI. The CDR3 covers 13 residues. V was clipped by 6 bases and J by 6 bases; unmatched bases: 5. The DNA of the CDR3 is TGTGCCAGCAGGGCACAGGGGGCCCATGGCTACACCTTC. This gives the protein CASRAQGAHGYTF.